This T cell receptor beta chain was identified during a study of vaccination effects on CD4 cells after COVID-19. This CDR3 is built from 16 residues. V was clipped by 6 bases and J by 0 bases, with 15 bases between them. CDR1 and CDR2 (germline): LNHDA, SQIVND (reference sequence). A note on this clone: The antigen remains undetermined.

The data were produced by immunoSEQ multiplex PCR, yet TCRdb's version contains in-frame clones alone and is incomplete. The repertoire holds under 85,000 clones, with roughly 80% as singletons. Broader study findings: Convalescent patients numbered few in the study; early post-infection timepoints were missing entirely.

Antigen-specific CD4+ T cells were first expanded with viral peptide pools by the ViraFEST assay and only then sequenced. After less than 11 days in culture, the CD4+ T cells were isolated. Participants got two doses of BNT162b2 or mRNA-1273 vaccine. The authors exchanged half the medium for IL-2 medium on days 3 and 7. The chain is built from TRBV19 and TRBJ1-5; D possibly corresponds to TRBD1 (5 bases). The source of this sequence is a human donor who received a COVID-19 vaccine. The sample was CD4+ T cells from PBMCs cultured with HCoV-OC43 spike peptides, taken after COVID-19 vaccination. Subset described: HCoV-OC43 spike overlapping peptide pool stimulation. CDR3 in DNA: TGTGCCAGTAGCCCGGGGGGGTCGTATAGCAATCAGCCCCAGCATTTT. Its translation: CASSPGGSYSNQPQHF.